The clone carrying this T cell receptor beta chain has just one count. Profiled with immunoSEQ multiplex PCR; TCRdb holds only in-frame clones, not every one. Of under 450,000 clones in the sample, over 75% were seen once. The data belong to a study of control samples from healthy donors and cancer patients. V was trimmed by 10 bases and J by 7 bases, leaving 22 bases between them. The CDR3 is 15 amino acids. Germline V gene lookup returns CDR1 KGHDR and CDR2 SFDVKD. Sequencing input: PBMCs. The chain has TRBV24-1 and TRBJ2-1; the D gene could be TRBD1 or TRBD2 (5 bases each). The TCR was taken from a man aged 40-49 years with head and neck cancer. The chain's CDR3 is CATGSGPPEENEQFF. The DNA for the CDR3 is TGTGCCACGGGTTCGGGGCCGCCGGAGGAAAATGAGCAGTTCTTC.